The following is a T cell receptor beta chain sequence with its context. The record originates from a study of blood T cell repertoires in COVID-19. About the research overall: Sites in the United States, Italy and Spain provided acute and convalescent COVID-19 samples. Nucleic acid was either cDNA or gDNA, and it came from T cells, B-cell-depleted T cells, or PBMCs.

Assay used: immunoSEQ multiplex PCR; TCRdb lists only in-frame clones, some missing. The sample has about 200,000 clones, approximately 85% seen once. The CDR3 covers 15 residues. V lost 1 base and J lost 2, with 8 bases in between. CDR1 is SGHVS and CDR2 is FQNEAQ in the germline V gene. The sequenced sample consisted of peripheral blood. The origin of this receptor is a woman of 80 years or more with acute or convalescent COVID-19. The gene calls are TRBV7-8 and TRBJ1-4; D is undetermined. The CDR3 DNA sequence: TGTGCCAGCAGCTTAGTGGAGAGTACTAATGAAAAACTGTTTTTT. This gives the protein CASSLVESTNEKLFF.